This TCR beta chain is from a study of regulatory T cells in long-lasting Graves disease. Time point in this sample: persistent/refractory GD, antithyroid drugs over 5 years with positive TRAb. Construction of the TCR library relied on RNA isolated from PBMCs. Both iRepertoire HTBI primers and Arm-PCR of CDR3 regions were used to build the TCR beta libraries. TCRdb reprocessed the multiplex PCR reads via MiXCR and lists one record per CDR3 protein. The repertoire has about 660,000 distinct CDR3 sequences, approximately 31% of them found once; the top ten carry 40% to 50%. The CDR3 spans 16 residues. Trimming shortened V by 6 bases and J by 0 bases, and 18 bases separated the two germline ends. CDR1 is MNHNS and CDR2 is SASEGT in the germline V gene. This clonotype was detected only a few times.

The V and J genes are TRBV6-1 and TRBJ2-7; D may be TRBD2 (6 bases). The sample in question was peripheral blood mononuclear cells (PBMCs), obtained when the disease was refractory, from a patient treated with antithyroid drugs. The sequence was collected from a female donor with Graves disease. CDR3 protein: CASRTKGLLLSYEQYF. CDR3 coding DNA: TGTGCCAGCAGGACAAAGGGACTGCTGCTCTCCTACGAGCAGTACTTC.